The 29 T cell receptor beta chains listed next were all sequenced from one sample in a study of T cell responses to AZD1222 COVID-19 vaccine. Clones were read by immunoSEQ multiplex PCR, and TCRdb kept only the in-frame ones, dropping some. The table includes 95,000 to 150,000 clones, over 75% detected once. Sequenced here: peripheral blood, sampled on day 0 of AZD1222 vaccination. These receptors came from an adult in good health.

V gene TRBV6-2 or TRBV6-3 combines with J gene TRBJ2-7; D call uncertain. The ends were cut back, 3 bases at V and 1 base at J, with 10 bases in the middle. CDR1 and CDR2 from the germline V gene are MNHEY and SVGEGT. This CDR3 has 14 amino acids. The CDR3 loop is CASSYRTESYEQYF. CDR3 DNA sequence: TGTGCCAGCAGTTATAGGACCGAATCCTACGAGCAGTACTTC.

The J gene is TRBJ1-1, the V gene TRBV19, with 12 bases matching TRBD1. CDR1 is LNHDA and CDR2 is SQIVND in the germline V gene (reference sequence). J gave up 6 bases and V 4 bases, and 3 bases lay outside the gene matches. The CDR3 is 14 residues long. For the CDR3, the DNA is TGTGCCAGTAGTAAGGGACAGGGGGCGGCTGAAGCTTTCTTT. Protein product: CASSKGQGAAEAFF.

This chain uses TRBV5-1 with TRBJ1-2, with D perhaps TRBD1 (5 bases). Germline V gene data show CDR1 as SGHRS and CDR2 as YFSETQ. The CDR3 contains 13 residues. Trimming removed 4 bases from V and 1 base from J, with 8 bases in between. The DNA for the CDR3 is TGCGCCAGCAGCGCAGACAGTAACTATGGCTACACCTTC. This translates into CASSADSNYGYTF.

The CDR3 DNA reads TGTGCCAGCAGTCCGGGGACAGGAAAACTGTTTTTT. Translating gives CASSPGTGKLFF. The genes are TRBV12-3 or TRBV12-4 and TRBJ1-4; 8 positions match TRBD1. The CDR3 spans 12 residues. V lost 5 bases to trimming and J lost 10 bases; unmatched junction nucleotides: 3.

The chain employs TRBV6-5 and TRBJ2-5; D is unclear. Trimming shortened V by 0 bases and J by 5 bases, and 13 bases separated the two germline ends. The V gene's germline CDR1 is MNHEY and CDR2 SVGAGI. There are 15 residues in the CDR3. CDR3 in DNA: TGTGCCAGCAGTTACTCGTTGGGGATGGTGGAGACCCAGTACTTC. It translates to CASSYSLGMVETQYF.

The chain couples TRBV19 to TRBJ1-2, with unresolved D. V was pared by 3 bases and J by 3 bases, with 8 bases between. The CDR3 totals 13 residues. CDR1 is LNHDA, CDR2 SQIVND, per germline (reference sequence). Written as DNA, the CDR3 is TGTGCCAGTAGTATTCGGGGAGACTATGGCTACACCTTC. Protein: CASSIRGDYGYTF.

This sequence joins TRBV29-1 and TRBJ2-6; 8 bases fit TRBD1. The CDR3 totals 15 residues. From germline, CDR1 is SQVTM and CDR2 ANQGSEA. V shed 7 bases, J shed 2 bases, and the junction held 7 bases outside the gene matches. The DNA for the CDR3 is TGCAGCGCCTCGGACAGGGAACCTGGGGCCAACGTCCTGACTTTC. It specifies CSASDREPGANVLTF.

The chain links TRBV11-2 to TRBJ2-7, with D unresolved. The germline gives CDR1 SGHAT, CDR2 FQNNGV. V was pared by 1 base and J by 2 bases, with 12 bases between. This CDR3 has 15 amino acids. The CDR3 DNA follows: TGTGCCAGCAGCTTAGTCGGTGGCGGTACCTACGAGCAGTACTTC. This sequence encodes CASSLVGGGTYEQYF.

This chain connects TRBV5-1 to TRBJ2-1; D unresolved. The germline V and J ends were trimmed by 0 bases and 6 bases, with 7 bases remaining between them. Germline V CDR1 and CDR2: SGHRS, YFSETQ. The CDR3 is made up of 13 amino acids. The CDR3 DNA is TGCGCCAGCAGCTTGGAGCTAGTCAATGAGCAGTTCTTC. This codes for CASSLELVNEQFF.

In this sample, this clone turned up once. The rearrangement uses TRBV7-9 and TRBJ2-5; D possibly matches TRBD1 or TRBD2 (5 bases each). The CDR3 length is 15 residues. V was trimmed by 5 bases and J by 4 bases, leaving 17 bases between them. Germline V CDR1 and CDR2: SEHNR, FQNEAQ (reference sequence). CDR3 residues: CASSRTVGGGETQYF. As DNA, the CDR3 is TGTGCCAGCAGCCGGACGGTCGGTGGGGGAGAGACCCAGTACTTC.

The rearrangement uses TRBV28 and TRBJ1-4; 7 positions match TRBD1. Germline loops: CDR1 MDHEN, CDR2 SYDVKM. The CDR3 is 15 amino acids. J lost 8 bases, V lost 6 bases, and 12 bases had no gene match. This CDR3 reads CASRRTIQGTEKLFF. The CDR3 nucleotides are TGTGCCAGCAGGCGGACTATACAGGGGACGGAAAAACTGTTTTTT.

The V and J genes are TRBV19 and TRBJ1-5; no firm D call. CDR1 LNHDA and CDR2 SQIVND come from the germline V gene (reference sequence). The CDR3 is 16 amino acids. Deletions cut 5 bases from V and 0 bases from J, with 14 bases between. CDR3 bases: TGTGCCAGTAGTCCCCGGGCTCCCTATAGCAATCAGCCCCAGCATTTT. Residues: CASSPRAPYSNQPQHF. Complete variable domain (other parts from reference TRBV19 and TRBJ1-5): DGGITQSPKYLFRKEGQNVTLSCEQNLNHDAMYWYRQDPGQGLRLIYYSQIVNDFQKGDIAEGYSVSREKKESFPLTVTSAQKNPTAFYLCASSPRAPYSNQPQHFGDGTRLSIL.

The CDR3 sequence is CASSLDGTGGPNYEQYF. CDR3 bases: TGTGCCAGCAGCCTCGACGGGACGGGGGGCCCCAACTACGAGCAGTACTTC. The V gene is TRBV9, the J gene TRBJ2-7, with a weak D call TRBD2 (7 bases). The length of the CDR3 is 17 residues. V shed 4 bases and J shed 3 bases, with 23 bases lying between them. CDR1 is SGDLS and CDR2 is YYNGEE in the germline V gene.

This clone has just one count. This chain joins TRBV4-1 and TRBJ2-6; 8 bases match TRBD2. Looked up from germline, CDR1 is MGHRA and CDR2 is YSYEKL. V lost 4 bases to trimming and J lost 2 bases; unmatched junction nucleotides: 4. This CDR3 contains 16 residues. The CDR3 bases are TGCGCCAGCAGCCCATCGGGAGGGGCTGGGGCCAACGTCCTGACTTTC. It encodes CASSPSGGAGANVLTF.

CDR3 bases: TGTGCCAGCAGCCCGACGGCGGGGAGGCTGGAGACCCAGTACTTC. Translated: CASSPTAGRLETQYF. This chain links TRBV27 with TRBJ2-5; D perhaps matches TRBD2 (6 bases). Germline CDR1 is MNHEY and CDR2 is SMNVEV (reference sequence). The CDR3 length is 15 residues. Trimming cost V 6 bases and J 5 bases, with 19 bases left between them.

V and J are TRBV28 and TRBJ1-5; D possibly corresponds to TRBD1 (5 bases). Germline values: CDR1 MDHEN, CDR2 SYDVKM. V was shortened by 3 bases and J by 3 bases, with 12 bases between the two germline ends. The CDR3 is 15 residues long. The CDR3 loop is CASSLAGPLNQPQHF. The CDR3 DNA reads as TGTGCCAGCAGTTTGGCGGGGCCCCTCAATCAGCCCCAGCATTTT.

The chain has TRBV4-3 and TRBJ2-5, with 8 bases that match TRBD2. The CDR3 is 14 amino acids. The trim removed 4 bases at V and 5 bases at J, leaving 6 bases unmatched. CDR1 is LGHNA and CDR2 is YSLEER in the germline V gene. The CDR3 reads CASSPNRGGETQYF. The CDR3 DNA is TGCGCCAGCAGCCCGAACCGGGGGGGTGAGACCCAGTACTTC.

The chain recombines TRBV30 with TRBJ2-2; 10 bases align to TRBD2. Trimming cost V 2 bases and J 8 bases; bases outside gene matches: 8. Germline V gene data show CDR1 as GTSNPN and CDR2 as SVGIG (reference sequence). The CDR3 runs to 15 residues. CDR3 nucleotide sequence: TGTGCCTGGAGTTTTAGTCTAGCGGGAGCAGGGGAGCTGTTTTTT. Protein: CAWSFSLAGAGELFF. Combining the CDR3 with reference TRBV30 and TRBJ2-2 gives the whole variable domain SQTIHQWPATLVQPVGSPLSLECTVEGTSNPNLYWYRQAAGRGLQLLFYSVGIGQISSEVPQNLSASRPQDRQFILSSKKLLLSDSGFYLCAWSFSLAGAGELFFGEGSRLTVL.

The chain is built from TRBV5-1 and TRBJ1-2; D remains unclear. The CDR3 contains 15 residues. V was cut by 0 bases and J by 7 bases, with 16 bases left in between. Germline-derived CDR1 and CDR2 are SGHRS and YFSETQ. The CDR3 here is CASSLGGESLRGYTF. CDR3 nucleotides: TGCGCCAGCAGCTTGGGAGGCGAAAGTTTGCGTGGCTACACCTTC.

The genes are TRBV5-5 and TRBJ1-1, with no clear D. V was shortened by 4 bases and J by 0 bases, with 13 bases between the two germline ends. Germline loops: CDR1 SGHKS, CDR2 YYEKEE (reference sequence). This CDR3 is built from 15 residues. CDR3 in amino acids: CASSLRLIMNTEAFF. In DNA, the CDR3 is TGTGCCAGCAGCCTCCGGCTTATAATGAACACTGAAGCTTTCTTT.

This rearrangement joins TRBV28 to TRBJ2-6; D is unclear. CDR1 is MDHEN, CDR2 SYDVKM, per germline. The V gene lost 1 base and the J gene lost 2 bases, with 0 bases spanning the gap. The CDR3 length is 13 residues. This chain's CDR3 is CASSLSGANVLTF. CDR3 nucleotides: TGTGCCAGCAGTTTATCTGGGGCCAACGTCCTGACTTTC.

The rearrangement joins TRBV5-1 to TRBJ2-7; perhaps TRBD1 as D (7 bases). There are 14 residues in the CDR3. V was pared by 0 bases and J by 3 bases, with 10 bases between. Germline CDR1 reads SGHRS; CDR2 reads YFSETQ. The DNA of the CDR3 is TGCGCCAGCAGCTTGGGTCAGGGGGGCTACGAGCAGTACTTC. Translated: CASSLGQGGYEQYF.

The V gene is TRBV7-2, the J gene TRBJ2-2, with 9 bases fitting TRBD1. This CDR3 spans 15 amino acids. The junction had 0 bases not matched to a gene; V was cut back by 0 bases and J by 4 bases. From germline, CDR1 is SGHTA and CDR2 FQGNSA. Here the CDR3 reads CASSLATGGTGELFF. The DNA of the CDR3 is TGTGCCAGCAGCTTAGCGACAGGGGGCACCGGGGAGCTGTTTTTT.

This chain uses TRBV12-2 with TRBJ2-2. TRBV12-2 is classified as a pseudogene. The CDR3 totals 15 residues. CDR3 nucleotide sequence: TGTGCAAGCCCGTCCGGGGGCCCCCACACCGGGGAGCTGTTTTTT. Protein sequence: CASPSGGPHTGELFF.

V and J are TRBV7-9 and TRBJ1-1; D gene uncertain. Germline assignment: CDR1 SEHNR and CDR2 FQNEAQ (reference sequence). The ends were cut back, 4 bases at V and 0 bases at J, with 9 bases in the middle. The CDR3 covers 14 residues. The DNA of the CDR3 is TGTGCCAGCAGCTCCCATCTAATGAACACTGAAGCTTTCTTT. This translates into CASSSHLMNTEAFF. Supplemented by reference TRBV7-9 and TRBJ1-1, the full variable domain reads DTGVSQNPRHKITKRGQNVTFRCDPISEHNRLYWYRQTLGQGPEFLTYFQNEAQLEKSRLLSDRFSAERPKGSFSTLEIQRTEQGDSAMYLCASSSHLMNTEAFFGQGTRLTVV.

The V and J genes are TRBV25-1 and TRBJ1-2; no firm D call. The length of the CDR3 is 12 residues. Deletions cut 6 bases from V and 4 bases from J, with 9 bases between. Looked up from germline, CDR1 is MGHDK and CDR2 is SYGVNS. This chain's CDR3 is CASSPGGYGYTF. The CDR3 nucleotides read TGTGCCAGCAGCCCTGGCGGCTATGGCTACACCTTC.

This clone was seen a single time. The chain carries TRBV6-5 and TRBJ1-3; D might be TRBD1 (6 bases). The length of the CDR3 is 15 residues. Germline V gene data show CDR1 as MNHEY and CDR2 as SVGAGI. V lost 6 bases, J lost 1 base, and 13 bases lay in between. The CDR3 coding sequence is TGTGCCAGCAGAGCCACAGGGCTATCTGGAAACACCATATATTTT. Translating it yields CASRATGLSGNTIYF.

The chain has TRBV24-1 and TRBJ1-2; D is unresolved. The CDR3 extends over 14 amino acids. Per germline, CDR1 KGHDR and CDR2 SFDVKD. V lost 2 bases and J 10 bases, leaving 16 bases between the germline ends. CDR3 amino acids: CATSDSGPLRDYTF. Written as DNA, the CDR3 is TGTGCCACCAGTGATTCCGGACCCCTCCGGGACTACACCTTC.

The chain carries TRBV27 and TRBJ2-7; weak D call: TRBD2 (5 bases). V was pared by 2 bases and J by 4 bases, with 12 bases between. Per germline, CDR1 MNHEY and CDR2 SMNVEV (reference sequence). The length of the CDR3 is 14 residues. Written as DNA, the CDR3 is TGTGCCAGCAGTTTAAGCGGCCAAAGTTACGAGCAGTACTTC. It translates to CASSLSGQSYEQYF.